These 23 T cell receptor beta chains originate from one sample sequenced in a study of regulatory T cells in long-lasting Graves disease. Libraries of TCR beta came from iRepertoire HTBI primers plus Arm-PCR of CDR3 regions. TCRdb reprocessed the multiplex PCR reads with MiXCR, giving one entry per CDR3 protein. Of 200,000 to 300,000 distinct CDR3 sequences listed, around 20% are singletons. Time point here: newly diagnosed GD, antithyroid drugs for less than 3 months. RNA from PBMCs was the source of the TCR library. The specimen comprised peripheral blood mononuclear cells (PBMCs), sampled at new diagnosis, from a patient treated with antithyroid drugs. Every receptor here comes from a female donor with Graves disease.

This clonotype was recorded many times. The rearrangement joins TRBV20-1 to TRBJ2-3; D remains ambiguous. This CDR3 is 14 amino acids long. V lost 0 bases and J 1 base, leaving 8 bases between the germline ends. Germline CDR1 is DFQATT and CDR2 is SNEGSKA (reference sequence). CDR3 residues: CSARDPRRTDTQYF. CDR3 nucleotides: TGCAGTGCTAGAGATCCCCGCCGCACAGATACGCAGTATTTT.

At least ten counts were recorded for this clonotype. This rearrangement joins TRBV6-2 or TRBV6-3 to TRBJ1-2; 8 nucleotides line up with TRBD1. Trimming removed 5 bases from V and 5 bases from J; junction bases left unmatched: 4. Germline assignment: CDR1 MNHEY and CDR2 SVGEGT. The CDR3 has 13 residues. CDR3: CASSGDRTYGYTF. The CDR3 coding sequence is TGTGCCAGCAGTGGGGACAGGACGTATGGCTACACCTTC.

In DNA, the CDR3 is TGTGCCAGCAGCGTCACAGGGGGAAGGTCCTACGAGCAGTACTTC. This gives the protein CASSVTGGRSYEQYF. The chain is built from TRBV7-9 and TRBJ2-7; TRBD1 aligns across 8 bases. The germline V gene has CDR1 SEHNR and CDR2 FQNEAQ (reference sequence). The junction had 7 bases not matched to a gene; V was cut back by 5 bases and J by 1 base. The CDR3 covers 15 residues.

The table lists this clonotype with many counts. For the CDR3, the DNA is TGTGCCAGCAACGGACAGGGTTACGAGCAGTACTTC. Residues: CASNGQGYEQYF. The chain recombines TRBV11-3 with TRBJ2-7; 8 bases fit TRBD1. In germline, CDR1 is SGHNT, CDR2 YENEEA. With 7 bases clipped from V and 4 bases from J, the junction kept 3 bases outside the gene matches. The CDR3 is made up of 12 amino acids.

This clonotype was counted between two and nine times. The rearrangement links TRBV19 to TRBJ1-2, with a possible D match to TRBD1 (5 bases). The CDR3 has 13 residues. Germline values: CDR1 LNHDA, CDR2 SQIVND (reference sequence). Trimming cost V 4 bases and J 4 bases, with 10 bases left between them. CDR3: CASSTQGSYGYTF. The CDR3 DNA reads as TGTGCCAGTAGTACCCAGGGTAGCTATGGCTACACCTTC.

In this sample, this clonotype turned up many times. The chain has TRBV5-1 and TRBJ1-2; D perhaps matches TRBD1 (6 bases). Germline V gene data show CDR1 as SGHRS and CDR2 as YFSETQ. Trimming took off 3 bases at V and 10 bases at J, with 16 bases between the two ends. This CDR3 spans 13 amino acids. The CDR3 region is CASSSAGGVFYTF. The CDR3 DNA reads TGCGCCAGCAGCTCTGCGGGGGGCGTTTTCTACACCTTC.

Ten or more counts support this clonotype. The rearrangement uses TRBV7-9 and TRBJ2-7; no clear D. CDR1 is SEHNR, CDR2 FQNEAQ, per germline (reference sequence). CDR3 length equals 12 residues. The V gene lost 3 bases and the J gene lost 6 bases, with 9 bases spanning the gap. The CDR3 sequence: CASSFWASEQYF. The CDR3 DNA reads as TGTGCCAGCAGCTTTTGGGCTTCCGAGCAGTACTTC. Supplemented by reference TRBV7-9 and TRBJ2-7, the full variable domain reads DTGVSQNPRHKITKRGQNVTFRCDPISEHNRLYWYRQTLGQGPEFLTYFQNEAQLEKSRLLSDRFSAERPKGSFSTLEIQRTEQGDSAMYLCASSFWASEQYFGPGTRLTVT.

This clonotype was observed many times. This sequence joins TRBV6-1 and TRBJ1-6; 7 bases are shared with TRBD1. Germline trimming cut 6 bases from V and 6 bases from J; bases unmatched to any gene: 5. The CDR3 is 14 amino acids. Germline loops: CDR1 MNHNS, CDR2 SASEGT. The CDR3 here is CASSRTGPNSPLHF. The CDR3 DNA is TGTGCCAGCAGCCGGACAGGCCCTAATTCACCCCTCCACTTT.

For the CDR3, the DNA is TGTGCCAGCAGTTCAGGGACTAGCGGGGGGGCATATGAGCAGTTCTTC. It encodes CASSSGTSGGAYEQFF. The V call is TRBV7-2, the J call TRBJ2-1; 16 bases line up with TRBD2. The CDR3 runs to 16 residues. V was pared by 6 bases and J by 8 bases, with 7 bases of the junction left unmatched. From germline, CDR1 is SGHTA and CDR2 FQGNSA.

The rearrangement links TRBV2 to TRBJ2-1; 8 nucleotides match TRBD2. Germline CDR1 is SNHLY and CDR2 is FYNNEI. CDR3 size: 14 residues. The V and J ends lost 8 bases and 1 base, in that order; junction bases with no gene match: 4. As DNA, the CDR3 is TGTGCCAGCGTAGAGCGGGAGTCCTACAATGAGCAGTTCTTC. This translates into CASVERESYNEQFF.

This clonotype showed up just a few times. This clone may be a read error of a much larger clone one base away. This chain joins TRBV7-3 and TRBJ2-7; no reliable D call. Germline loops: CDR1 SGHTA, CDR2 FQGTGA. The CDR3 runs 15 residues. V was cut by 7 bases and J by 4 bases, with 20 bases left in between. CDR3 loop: CASNPTWGNKYEQYF. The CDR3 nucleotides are TGTGCCAGCAACCCGACTTGGGGAAATAAGTACGAGCAGTACTTC. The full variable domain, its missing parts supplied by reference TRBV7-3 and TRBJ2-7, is GAGVSQTPSNKVTEKGKYVELRCDPISGHTALYWYRQSLGQGPEFLIYFQGTGAADDSGLPNDRFFAVRPEGSVSTLKIQRTERGDSAVYLCASNPTWGNKYEQYFGPGTRLTVT.

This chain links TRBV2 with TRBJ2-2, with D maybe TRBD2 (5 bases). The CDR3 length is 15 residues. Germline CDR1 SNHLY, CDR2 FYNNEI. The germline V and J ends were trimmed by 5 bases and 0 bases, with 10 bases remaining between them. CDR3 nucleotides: TGTGCCAGCAGTTTCGGGAACGCGAACACCGGGGAGCTGTTTTTT. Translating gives CASSFGNANTGELFF. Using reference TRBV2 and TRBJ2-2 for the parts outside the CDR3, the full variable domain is EPEVTQTPSHQVTQMGQEVILRCVPISNHLYFYWYRQILGQKVEFLVSFYNNEISEKSEIFDDQFSVERPDGSNFTLKIRSTKLEDSAMYFCASSFGNANTGELFFGEGSRLTVL.

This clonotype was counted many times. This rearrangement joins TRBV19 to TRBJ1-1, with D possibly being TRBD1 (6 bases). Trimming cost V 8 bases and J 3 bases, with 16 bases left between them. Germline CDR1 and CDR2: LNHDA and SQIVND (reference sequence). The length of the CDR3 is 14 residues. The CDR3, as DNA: TGTGCCAGTTTTCCCGGGACAACTGACACTGAAGCTTTCTTT. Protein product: CASFPGTTDTEAFF.

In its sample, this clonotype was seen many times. The CDR3 sequence is CASSPRTGKYF. The CDR3 DNA reads TGTGCCAGCAGTCCACGGACAGGGAAGTACTTC. The V and J genes are TRBV12-3 or TRBV12-4 and TRBJ2-7, with 8 positions matching TRBD1. The junction had 5 bases not matched to a gene; V was cut back by 5 bases and J by 11 bases. The CDR3 covers 11 residues.

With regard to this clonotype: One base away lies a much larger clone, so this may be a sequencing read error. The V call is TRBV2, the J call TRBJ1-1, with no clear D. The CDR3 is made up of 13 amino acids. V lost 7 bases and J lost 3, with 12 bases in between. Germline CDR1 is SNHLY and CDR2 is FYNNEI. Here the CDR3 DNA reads TGTGCCAGCAAGATAGTTATGGACACTGAAGCTTTCTTT. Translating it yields CASKIVMDTEAFF.

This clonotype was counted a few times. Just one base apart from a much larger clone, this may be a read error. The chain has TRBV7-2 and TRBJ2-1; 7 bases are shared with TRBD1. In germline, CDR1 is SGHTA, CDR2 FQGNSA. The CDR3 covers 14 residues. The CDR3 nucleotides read TGTGCCAACAGCTTGGGGGACAGCTACAATGAGCAGTTCTTC. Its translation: CANSLGDSYNEQFF.

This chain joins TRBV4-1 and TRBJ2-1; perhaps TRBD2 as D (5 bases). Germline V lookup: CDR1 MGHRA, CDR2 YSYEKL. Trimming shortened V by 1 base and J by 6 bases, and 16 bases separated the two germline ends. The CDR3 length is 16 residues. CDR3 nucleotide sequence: TGCGCCAGCAGCCAAGTCAGCAGCGGTTGGGTCAATGAGCAGTTCTTC. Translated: CASSQVSSGWVNEQFF.

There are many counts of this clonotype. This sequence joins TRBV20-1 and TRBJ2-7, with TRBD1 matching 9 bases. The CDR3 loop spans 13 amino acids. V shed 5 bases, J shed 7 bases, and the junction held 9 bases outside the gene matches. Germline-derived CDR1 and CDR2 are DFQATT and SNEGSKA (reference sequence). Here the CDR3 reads CSAPTQGAGEQYF. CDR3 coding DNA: TGCAGTGCTCCCACACAGGGGGCCGGGGAGCAGTACTTC.

CDR3 in DNA: TGTGCCAGCTCACGATCCTATAGCGGGAGCGACTACAATGAGCAGTTCTTC. Amino acids: CASSRSYSGSDYNEQFF. V gene TRBV18 combines with J gene TRBJ2-1; 9 bases fit TRBD2. V lost 4 bases, J lost 3 bases, and 10 bases stayed unmatched. The germline CDR1 and CDR2 sequences are KGHSH and LQKENI. The CDR3 is 17 amino acids.

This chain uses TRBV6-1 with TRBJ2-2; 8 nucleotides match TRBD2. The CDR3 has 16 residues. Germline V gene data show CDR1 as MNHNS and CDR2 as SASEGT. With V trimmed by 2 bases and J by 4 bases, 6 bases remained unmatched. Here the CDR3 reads CASSETDSGVTGELFF. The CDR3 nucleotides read TGTGCCAGCAGTGAAACCGATAGCGGGGTCACCGGGGAGCTGTTTTTT.

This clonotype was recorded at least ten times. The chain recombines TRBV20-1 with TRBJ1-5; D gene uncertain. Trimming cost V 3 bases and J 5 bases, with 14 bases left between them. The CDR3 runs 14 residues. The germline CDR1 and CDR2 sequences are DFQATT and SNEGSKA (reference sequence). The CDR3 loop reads CSARGTWLYQPQHF. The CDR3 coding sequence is TGCAGTGCTAGGGGAACGTGGCTTTATCAGCCCCAGCATTTT.

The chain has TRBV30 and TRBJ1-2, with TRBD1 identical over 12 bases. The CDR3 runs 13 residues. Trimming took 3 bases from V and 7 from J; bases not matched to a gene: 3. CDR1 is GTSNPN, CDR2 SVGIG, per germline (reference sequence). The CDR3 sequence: CAWRGQGALGYTF. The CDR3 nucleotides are TGTGCCTGGAGGGGACAGGGGGCGCTTGGCTACACCTTC.

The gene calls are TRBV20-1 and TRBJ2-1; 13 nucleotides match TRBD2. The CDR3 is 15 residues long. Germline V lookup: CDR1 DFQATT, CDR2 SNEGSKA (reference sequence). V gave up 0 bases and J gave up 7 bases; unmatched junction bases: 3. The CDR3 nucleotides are TGCAGTGCTAGAGAAACTAGCGGGGGGGGGAATGAGCAGTTCTTC. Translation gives CSARETSGGGNEQFF.